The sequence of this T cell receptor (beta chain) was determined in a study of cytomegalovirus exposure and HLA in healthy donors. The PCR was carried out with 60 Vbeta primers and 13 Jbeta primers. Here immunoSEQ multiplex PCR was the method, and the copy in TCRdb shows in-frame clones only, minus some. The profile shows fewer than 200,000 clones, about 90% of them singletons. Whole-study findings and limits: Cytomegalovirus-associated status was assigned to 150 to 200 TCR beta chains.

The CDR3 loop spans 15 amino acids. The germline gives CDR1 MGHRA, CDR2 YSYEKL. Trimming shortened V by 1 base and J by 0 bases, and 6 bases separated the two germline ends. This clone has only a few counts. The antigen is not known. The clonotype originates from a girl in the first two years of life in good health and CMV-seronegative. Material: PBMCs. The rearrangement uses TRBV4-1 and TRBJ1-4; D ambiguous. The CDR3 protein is CASSQVMSTNEKLFF. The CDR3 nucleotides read TGCGCCAGCAGCCAAGTAATGTCAACTAATGAAAAACTGTTTTTT.